This note documents a single T cell receptor (beta chain) sequence. The antigen remains undetermined. The sample belongs to a study of graft-versus-host responses after intestinal transplantation. Germline V lookup: CDR1 SGHKS, CDR2 YYEKEE (reference sequence). The CDR3 runs 16 residues. Losses at the gene ends were 4 bases for V and 7 bases for J; bases not matched to a gene: 12. Libraries were prepared by immunoSEQ multiplex PCR; TCRdb keeps only in-frame clonotypes and omits some of them. The data contain fewer than 90,000 clones, about 95% of them seen just once; the ten biggest clones take up about 0.2%.

The V and J genes are TRBV5-5 and TRBJ2-1, with TRBD2 matching over 9 bases. Material: unstimulated CD4+ T cells sorted from spleen or lymph node cells, obtained before transplant. The receptor was isolated from a human donor who was the organ donor for an intestinal transplant. DNA of the CDR3: TGTGCCAGCAGCAATTATCTAGCGGGGTCTCTAAATGAGCAGTTCTTC. Translation gives CASSNYLAGSLNEQFF.